Presented here are 9 T cell receptor beta chains from one specimen sequenced in a study of T cells in Graves' hyperthyroidism and ophthalmopathy. RNA transcripts served as the template for amplifying TCR beta CDR3 regions. The TCR CDR3 was amplified in a first-round RT-PCR using the HTBI primer set. TCRdb redid the calling of the multiplex PCR reads with MiXCR, one entry per CDR3 protein. The repertoire holds approximately 510,000 distinct CDR3 sequences, with more than 20% as singletons. The sequenced sample consisted of blood. These receptors were obtained from a man aged 18 to 30 with Graves' hyperthyroidism.

There are a few counts of this clonotype. This chain uses TRBV3-1 with TRBJ2-5; 7 bases map to TRBD2. After removal of 3 bases from V and 2 bases from J, the junction contained 9 bases not matched to a gene. This CDR3 contains 16 residues. Germline V lookup: CDR1 LGHDT, CDR2 YNNKEL (reference sequence). CDR3 sequence: CASSHPQRDGQETQYF. The CDR3 nucleotides read TGTGCCAGCAGCCATCCCCAGCGGGACGGACAAGAGACCCAGTACTTC.

This clonotype was recorded at least ten times. The CDR3 sequence: CASSLDGANYGYTF. The CDR3 DNA reads TGCGCCAGCAGCCTGGACGGAGCTAACTATGGCTACACCTTC. This sequence joins TRBV5-1 and TRBJ1-2; D is unclear. Per the germline V gene, CDR1 is SGHRS and CDR2 is YFSETQ. CDR3 size: 14 residues. V gave up 4 bases and J gave up 0 bases, with 10 bases separating them.

J is TRBJ1-2 and V is TRBV2; D possibly corresponds to TRBD1 (6 bases). This CDR3 contains 17 residues. Germline V gene data show CDR1 as SNHLY and CDR2 as FYNNEI. Deletions cut 4 bases from V and 2 bases from J, with 20 bases between. In nucleotides, the CDR3 is TGTGCCAGCAGTGGAACCAGGGGCGTGGGGTCAAACTATGGCTACACCTTC. It yields the protein CASSGTRGVGSNYGYTF.

This clonotype was seen at least ten times. The V gene is TRBV7-8, the J gene TRBJ1-3; 10 bases map to TRBD1. Germline V lookup: CDR1 SGHVS, CDR2 FQNEAQ. The CDR3 runs to 15 residues. J was trimmed by 3 bases and V by 5 bases; bases with no gene match: 4. CDR3 DNA sequence: TGTGCCAGCAGCCCGGACAGGGGGTATGGAAACACCATATATTTT. As protein: CASSPDRGYGNTIYF.

This clonotype was counted ten times or more. The junction departs from germline at one end; a sequencing error may be responsible. The chain has TRBV12-3 or TRBV12-4 and TRBJ1-1; D ambiguous. The CDR3 extends over 12 amino acids. DNA of the CDR3: TGTGCCATCAGTGACACCTACACTGAAGCTTTCTTT. It translates to CAISDTYTEAFF.

This clonotype was found a few times. This chain uses TRBV30 with TRBJ1-2; D not resolved. V was shortened by 6 bases and J by 5 bases, with 16 bases between the two germline ends. CDR3 size: 13 residues. CDR1 GTSNPN and CDR2 SVGIG come from the germline V gene (reference sequence). The CDR3 protein is CACVEGPGYGYTF. CDR3 sequence (DNA): TGTGCCTGCGTGGAGGGCCCGGGATATGGCTACACCTTC.

This clonotype was counted only a few times. The chain links TRBV5-1 to TRBJ2-5; D is perhaps TRBD2 (6 bases). Between the trimmed V and J ends, which lost 0 bases and 2 bases, there was a span of 20 bases. The CDR3 spans 18 residues. Germline V gene lookup returns CDR1 SGHRS and CDR2 YFSETQ. The CDR3 DNA sequence: TGCGCCAGCAGCTTGGGGGCCTTTTCGGGCGCGGGGCAAGAGACCCAGTACTTC. Translation: CASSLGAFSGAGQETQYF.

This sequence joins TRBV19 and TRBJ2-5, with D uncertain. V was trimmed by 1 base and J by 6 bases, leaving 6 bases between them. This CDR3 region has 12 residues. Germline CDR1 reads LNHDA; CDR2 reads SQIVND (reference sequence). The CDR3 loop is CASSIVGKTQYF. In nucleotides, the CDR3 is TGTGCCAGTAGTATAGTCGGAAAGACCCAGTACTTC.

This clonotype was observed a handful of times. V is TRBV3-1 and J is TRBJ2-7; D gene unclear. Germline V lookup: CDR1 LGHDT, CDR2 YNNKEL (reference sequence). Trimming stripped 4 bases from V and 2 bases from J, with 12 bases between. The CDR3 sequence is 14 residues long. The CDR3 reads CASSRGEGTYEQYF. CDR3 nucleotide sequence: TGTGCCAGCAGCCGAGGAGAAGGTACCTACGAGCAGTACTTC.